The entry below gives a single T cell receptor (beta chain) sequence along with its context. Its specificity is not known. The data were obtained in a study of neoadjuvant nivolumab and ipilimumab in lung cancer. Study in general: The combination arm added day-1 ipilimumab 1 mg/kg to nivolumab 3 mg/kg on days 1, 15, 29. The study, taken as a whole, reports: TCR receptors were sequenced in few samples. Resected-tumor TCR richness correlated positively with pretherapy blood richness. TCR richness and clonality were higher in tumors than adjacent uninvolved lung.

The CDR3 loop spans 15 amino acids. Per germline, CDR1 GTSNPN and CDR2 SVGIG (reference sequence). V was trimmed by 1 base and J by 3 bases, leaving 15 bases between them. The assay was immunoSEQ multiplex PCR, and TCRdb's table has in-frame clones only and misses some. The repertoire holds over 3,000 clones, with approximately 88% as singletons. The sample consisted of tumor tissue, taken after neoadjuvant nivolumab, alone or with ipilimumab, at or shortly before surgery. The chain recombines TRBV30 with TRBJ2-5; perhaps TRBD1 as D (6 bases). This receptor was identified in an adult with non-small cell lung cancer. The CDR3 DNA reads as TGTGCCTGGAGTGCCCTCGGACAGAGTAAAGAGACCCAGTACTTC. Residues: CAWSALGQSKETQYF.